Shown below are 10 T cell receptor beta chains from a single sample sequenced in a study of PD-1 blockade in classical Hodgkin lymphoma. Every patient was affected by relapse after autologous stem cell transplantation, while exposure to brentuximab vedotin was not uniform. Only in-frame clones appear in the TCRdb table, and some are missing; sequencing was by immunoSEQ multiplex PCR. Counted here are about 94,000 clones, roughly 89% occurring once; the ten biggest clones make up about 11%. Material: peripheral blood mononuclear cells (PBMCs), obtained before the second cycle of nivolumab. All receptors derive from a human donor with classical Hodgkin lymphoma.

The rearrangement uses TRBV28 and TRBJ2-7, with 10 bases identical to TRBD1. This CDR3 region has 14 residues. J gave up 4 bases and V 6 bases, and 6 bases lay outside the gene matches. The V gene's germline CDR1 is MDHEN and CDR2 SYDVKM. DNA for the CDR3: TGTGCCAGCAGAAGGGACAGGGGTTTATACGAGCAGTACTTC. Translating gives CASRRDRGLYEQYF.

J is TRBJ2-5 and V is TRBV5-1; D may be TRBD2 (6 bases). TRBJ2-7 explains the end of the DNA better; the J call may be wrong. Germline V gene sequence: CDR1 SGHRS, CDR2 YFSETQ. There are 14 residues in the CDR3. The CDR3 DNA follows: TGCGCCAGCAAGCAGGGAGGTCCCCCCTACGAGCAGTACTTC. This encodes CASKQGGPPYEQYF.

The CDR3 reads CASSIGVYEQFF. CDR3 nucleotides: TGTGCCAGCAGCATTGGGGTATATGAGCAGTTCTTC. The chain links TRBV11-2 to TRBJ2-1; no firm D call. The CDR3 has 12 amino acids. Germline V lookup: CDR1 SGHAT, CDR2 FQNNGV. Trimming cost V 5 bases and J 8 bases, with 10 bases left between them.

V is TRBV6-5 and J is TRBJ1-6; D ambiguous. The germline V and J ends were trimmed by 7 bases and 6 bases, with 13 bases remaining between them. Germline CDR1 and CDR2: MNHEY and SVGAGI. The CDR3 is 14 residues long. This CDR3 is CASTYRAFNSPLHF. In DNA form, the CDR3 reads TGTGCCAGCACCTACCGGGCCTTTAATTCACCCCTCCACTTT.

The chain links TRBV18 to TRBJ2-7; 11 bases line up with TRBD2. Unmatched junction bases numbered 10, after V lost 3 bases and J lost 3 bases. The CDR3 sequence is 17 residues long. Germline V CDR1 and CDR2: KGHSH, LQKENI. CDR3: CASSPSTSGIYVYEQYF. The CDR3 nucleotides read TGTGCCAGCTCACCTTCGACTAGCGGGATTTATGTCTACGAGCAGTACTTC.

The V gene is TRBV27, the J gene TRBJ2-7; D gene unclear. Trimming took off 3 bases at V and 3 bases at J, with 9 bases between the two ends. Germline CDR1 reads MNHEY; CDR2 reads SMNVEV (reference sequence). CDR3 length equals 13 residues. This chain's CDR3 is CASSLAEDYEQYF. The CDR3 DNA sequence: TGTGCCAGCAGTTTGGCAGAGGACTACGAGCAGTACTTC.

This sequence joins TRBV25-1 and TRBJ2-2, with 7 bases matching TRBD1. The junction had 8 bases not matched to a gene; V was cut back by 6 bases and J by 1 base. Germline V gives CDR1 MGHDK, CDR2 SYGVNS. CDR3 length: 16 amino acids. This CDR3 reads CASRETGVWNTGELFF. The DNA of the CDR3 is TGTGCCAGCAGAGAAACAGGGGTCTGGAACACCGGGGAGCTGTTTTTT.

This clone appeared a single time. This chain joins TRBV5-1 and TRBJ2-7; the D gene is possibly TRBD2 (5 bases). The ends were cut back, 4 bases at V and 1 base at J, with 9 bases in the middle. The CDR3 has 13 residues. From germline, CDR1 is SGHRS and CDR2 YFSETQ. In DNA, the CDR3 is TGCGCCAGCAGCCTCCGGGAATCCTACGAGCAGTACTTC. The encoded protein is CASSLRESYEQYF.

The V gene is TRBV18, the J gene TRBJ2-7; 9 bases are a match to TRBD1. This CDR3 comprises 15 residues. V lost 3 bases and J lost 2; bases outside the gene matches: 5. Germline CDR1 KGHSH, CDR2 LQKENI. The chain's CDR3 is CASSPGTGFTYEQYF. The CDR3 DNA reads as TGTGCCAGCTCACCGGGGACAGGGTTCACCTACGAGCAGTACTTC.

CDR3 sequence (DNA): TGTGCCACCAGCAGGGCGACAGGGGAGTATGGCTACACCTTC. Translating gives CATSRATGEYGYTF. This sequence joins TRBV15 and TRBJ1-2, with 8 bases matching TRBD1. This CDR3 region has 14 residues. Germline CDR1 and CDR2: LNHNV and YYDKDF (reference sequence). J was trimmed by 5 bases and V by 3 bases; bases with no gene match: 5.